This T cell receptor (beta chain) was recorded in a study of PD-1 blockade in classical Hodgkin lymphoma. In every patient, relapse followed autologous stem cell transplantation, while exposure to brentuximab vedotin differed. Germline V gives CDR1 SGHTA, CDR2 FQGNSA. The CDR3 consists of 13 residues. Libraries were prepared by immunoSEQ multiplex PCR; TCRdb keeps only in-frame clonotypes and omits some of them. The data hold roughly 35,000 clones, with just over 85% observed a single time. The TCR comes from a human donor with classical Hodgkin lymphoma. This sample comprised peripheral blood mononuclear cells (PBMCs), obtained before the second cycle of nivolumab. The chain recombines TRBV7-2 with TRBJ2-5; D unclear. The J call is doubtful: the DNA matches TRBJ2-7 better. The CDR3: CASSLVSEYEQYF. For the CDR3, the DNA is TGTGCCAGCAGCTTAGTATCCGAGTACGAGCAGTACTTC.